The next 21 T cell receptor beta chains were all read from a single sample in a study of graft-versus-host responses after intestinal transplantation. These receptors' targets are unknown. Method: immunoSEQ multiplex PCR; TCRdb's copy keeps in-frame clones and lacks some. The repertoire holds around 110,000 clones, with 90% as singletons. The specimen was unstimulated CD4+ T cells sorted from spleen or lymph node cells, collected before intestinal transplant. These receptor sequences come from a human donor who received an intestinal transplant.

The gene calls are TRBV19 and TRBJ2-3; maybe TRBD2 (5 bases). V was trimmed by 1 base and J by 0 bases, leaving 8 bases between them. CDR1 and CDR2 from the germline V gene are LNHDA and SQIVND (reference sequence). This CDR3 has 15 residues. CDR3 loop: CASSIGGLSTDTQYF. The CDR3 coding sequence is TGTGCCAGTAGTATAGGAGGACTGAGCACAGATACGCAGTATTTT.

This clone was seen a handful of times. The chain combines TRBV2 with TRBJ1-2; D gene uncertain. The germline V and J ends were trimmed by 3 bases and 5 bases, with 4 bases remaining between them. Germline values: CDR1 SNHLY, CDR2 FYNNEI. The CDR3 has 11 amino acids. The CDR3 DNA sequence: TGTGCCAGCAGTGAGAGATATGGCTACACCTTC. Amino acids: CASSERYGYTF. The full variable domain, with the rest looked up from reference TRBV2 and TRBJ1-2, is EPEVTQTPSHQVTQMGQEVILRCVPISNHLYFYWYRQILGQKVEFLVSFYNNEISEKSEIFDDQFSVERPDGSNFTLKIRSTKLEDSAMYFCASSERYGYTFGSGTRLTVV.

J is TRBJ1-4 and V is TRBV7-2; weak D call: TRBD1 (6 bases). Trimming took 4 bases from V and 4 from J, leaving 13 bases between them. Germline loops: CDR1 SGHTA, CDR2 FQGNSA. This CDR3 comprises 15 residues. The CDR3 loop reads CASSSLDRVNEKLFF. Written as DNA, the CDR3 is TGTGCCAGCAGCTCGTTGGACAGAGTTAATGAAAAACTGTTTTTT. The variable domain in full, with the rest retrieved from reference TRBV7-2 and TRBJ1-4, is GAGVSQSPSNKVTEKGKDVELRCDPISGHTALYWYRQSLGQGLEFLIYFQGNSAPDKSGLPSDRFSAERTGGSVSTLTIQRTQQEDSAVYLCASSSLDRVNEKLFFGSGTQLSVL.

The J gene is TRBJ1-4, the V gene TRBV4-3; TRBD1 matches 7 bases. Germline-derived CDR1 and CDR2 are LGHNA and YSLEER. The junction had 5 bases not matched to a gene; V was cut back by 4 bases and J by 6 bases. CDR3 size: 14 residues. The CDR3 nucleotides are TGCGCCAGCAGCCCAGGGGACAGTTATGAAAAACTGTTTTTT. It codes for CASSPGDSYEKLFF.

V gene TRBV7-2 combines with J gene TRBJ2-1; 13 bases map to TRBD2. Germline CDR1 and CDR2: SGHTA and FQGNSA. The CDR3 length is 16 residues. J gave up 7 bases and V 5 bases, and 8 bases lay outside the gene matches. The CDR3 bases are TGTGCCAGCAGCCCTTTAGGGGGACTAGCGGGAAATGAGCAGTTCTTC. Translated, it gives CASSPLGGLAGNEQFF.

The CDR3 sequence: CASSQPRFRETQYF. CDR3 nucleotide sequence: TGCGCCAGCAGCCAACCGAGGTTTCGGGAGACCCAGTACTTC. This sequence joins TRBV4-1 and TRBJ2-5; D ambiguous. V lost 2 bases to trimming and J lost 5 bases, with 12 bases between them. The germline V gene has CDR1 MGHRA and CDR2 YSYEKL. The CDR3 is made up of 14 amino acids.

This sequence joins TRBV6-1 and TRBJ1-5; D perhaps matches TRBD1 (5 bases). V was pared by 5 bases and J by 5 bases, with 13 bases between. Germline V gives CDR1 MNHNS, CDR2 SASEGT. There are 14 residues in the CDR3. The CDR3, as DNA: TGTGCCAGCAGTCGCCAGGGCTTGGATCAGCCCCAGCATTTT. Its translation: CASSRQGLDQPQHF.

The chain combines TRBV9 with TRBJ2-7, with 9 bases aligning to TRBD1. The CDR3 is made up of 14 amino acids. With V trimmed by 2 bases and J by 3 bases, 3 bases remained unmatched. The germline V gene has CDR1 SGDLS and CDR2 YYNGEE. CDR3 nucleotides: TGTGCCAGCAGCGTGGGACAGGGCGTCTACGAGCAGTACTTC. This encodes CASSVGQGVYEQYF.

This clone was picked up one time. V usage is TRBV6-4 and J usage is TRBJ2-6, with a weak D call TRBD2 (6 bases). CDR1 MRHNA and CDR2 SNTAGT come from the germline V gene. V lost 6 bases, J lost 0 bases, and 15 bases lay in between. The CDR3 loop spans 17 amino acids. The CDR3: CASSPGTLTSGANVLTF. CDR3 DNA sequence: TGTGCCAGCAGCCCCGGGACTCTGACCTCTGGGGCCAACGTCCTGACTTTC.

The rearrangement joins TRBV5-6 to TRBJ1-2; the match to TRBD1 covers 7 bases. Germline assignment: CDR1 SGHDT and CDR2 YYEEEE. The CDR3 extends over 11 amino acids. V shed 6 bases, J shed 8 bases, and the junction held 4 bases outside the gene matches. The CDR3 sequence: CASNYRGGYTF. CDR3 nucleotides: TGTGCCAGCAACTACAGGGGCGGCTACACCTTC.

The V gene is TRBV28, the J gene TRBJ1-5; 9 bases are shared with TRBD1. CDR1 is MDHEN and CDR2 is SYDVKM in the germline V gene. V lost 6 bases, J lost 7 bases, and 4 bases stayed unmatched. This CDR3 contains 13 residues. CDR3 protein: CASRGTGYQPQHF. The CDR3 DNA follows: TGTGCCAGCAGGGGGACAGGGTACCAGCCCCAGCATTTT.

The V call is TRBV10-2, the J call TRBJ2-3; 13 bases are a match to TRBD2. Trimming cost V 4 bases and J 7 bases; bases outside gene matches: 14. Germline CDR1 reads WSHSY; CDR2 reads SAAADI. This CDR3 is 18 amino acids long. The CDR3 DNA follows: TGCGCCAGCAGTGGGAGGACAACTAGCGGGAGGGTGCCTAATACGCAGTATTTT. Translated: CASSGRTTSGRVPNTQYF.

This clone was counted a few times. The genes are TRBV6-5 and TRBJ1-2; TRBD1 might be the D (5 bases). The CDR3 length is 15 residues. CDR1 is MNHEY and CDR2 is SVGAGI in the germline V gene. V lost 0 bases and J lost 6, with 14 bases in between. CDR3 protein: CASSYSHLGGNGYTF. The DNA for the CDR3 is TGTGCCAGCAGTTACTCGCATCTGGGGGGGAATGGCTACACCTTC.

The rearrangement joins TRBV9 to TRBJ2-5, with D possibly TRBD1 on 7 matching bases. The CDR3 loop spans 16 amino acids. Germline V gene sequence: CDR1 SGDLS, CDR2 YYNGEE. V was pared by 0 bases and J by 1 base, with 13 bases between. The CDR3 is CASSVGARGVQETQYF. Written as DNA, the CDR3 is TGTGCCAGCAGCGTAGGGGCCAGGGGGGTCCAAGAGACCCAGTACTTC.

This clone was counted once. This sequence joins TRBV7-2 and TRBJ1-3, with 8 bases lining up with TRBD1. The germline CDR1 and CDR2 sequences are SGHTA and FQGNSA. Trimming took 1 base from V and 7 from J; bases not matched to a gene: 9. The CDR3 is made up of 16 amino acids. CDR3 sequence: CASSLVGGQGGNTIYF. The CDR3 DNA is TGTGCCAGCAGCTTAGTAGGAGGACAGGGAGGGAACACCATATATTTT.

The chain recombines TRBV5-4 with TRBJ1-3; TRBD1 agrees at 7 bases. The J segment lost 7 bases and the V segment lost 6 bases, leaving 13 bases of the junction unmatched. This CDR3 has 15 amino acids. Germline V lookup: CDR1 SGHNT, CDR2 YYREEE (reference sequence). The DNA of the CDR3 is TGTGCCAGCACCCCAGGGGGAGCAGGGGTCAACACCATATATTTT. It translates to CASTPGGAGVNTIYF.

This chain joins TRBV10-3 and TRBJ2-3; 15 bases agree with TRBD2. Germline V lookup: CDR1 ENHRY, CDR2 SYGVKD. The junction had 2 bases not matched to a gene; V was cut back by 2 bases and J by 5 bases. The CDR3 extends over 16 amino acids. In nucleotides, the CDR3 is TGTGCCATCAGTGAGGGACTAGCGGGGGGGGGAGATACGCAGTATTTT. Encoded protein: CAISEGLAGGGDTQYF.

Only one count was recorded for this clone. The CDR3 loop is CASSLQGAGDTQYF. CDR3 bases: TGTGCCAGCAGCTTACAGGGTGCAGGAGATACGCAGTATTTT. The rearrangement joins TRBV7-2 to TRBJ2-3; possible D gene TRBD1, 5 bases. Germline CDR1 reads SGHTA; CDR2 reads FQGNSA. This CDR3 is 14 amino acids long. The V end was cut by 2 bases, the J end by 5 bases, with 11 bases between.

V gene TRBV11-2 combines with J gene TRBJ2-7; possible D gene TRBD2, 6 bases. Germline CDR1 and CDR2: SGHAT and FQNNGV. CDR3 length: 14 amino acids. The V end lost 5 bases, the J end lost 7 bases, and 18 bases lay between the germline ends. CDR3 bases: TGTGCCAGCAGCCCTAATCTTTTGGGGGGAGAGCAGTACTTC. Residues: CASSPNLLGGEQYF.

The chain combines TRBV7-2 with TRBJ2-7; 11 bases agree with TRBD2. The germline CDR1 and CDR2 sequences are SGHTA and FQGNSA. Trimming cost V 5 bases and J 0 bases; bases outside gene matches: 12. This CDR3 region has 18 residues. The CDR3 DNA sequence: TGTGCCAGCAGCCGTCTAGCGGGGGGCCGCTATAGCTCCTACGAGCAGTACTTC. It specifies CASSRLAGGRYSSYEQYF. The whole variable domain, remainder taken from reference TRBV7-2 and TRBJ2-7, is GAGVSQSPSNKVTEKGKDVELRCDPISGHTALYWYRQSLGQGLEFLIYFQGNSAPDKSGLPSDRFSAERTGGSVSTLTIQRTQQEDSAVYLCASSRLAGGRYSSYEQYFGPGTRLTVT.

The rearrangement uses TRBV12-5 and TRBJ1-1; no clear D gene. Germline V gene sequence: CDR1 LGHNT, CDR2 FRNRAP. The CDR3 extends over 13 amino acids. Between the trimmed V and J ends, which lost 8 bases and 1 base, there was a span of 11 bases. Written as DNA, the CDR3 is TGTGCTAGTTATGAGGCCAGGAACACTGAAGCTTTCTTT. Translated: CASYEARNTEAFF.